This is a list of T cell receptor beta chains from one sample in a study of blood T cells in healthy people across ages. TCRdb re-called the 5' RACE reads with MiXCR, one entry per CDR3 protein. This sample has about 900,000 distinct CDR3 sequences; under 50% occur once, and the top ten carry 13%. Sequencing was performed on blood. These receptors all stem from a man aged 25-45 years in good health. CDR3s include the opening cysteine and the closing phenylalanine or tryptophan. D genes are given only for firm matches. Not every row has a clone size; where given, it reads once, few, many or a size class.

TRBV20-1	few	-	-	CSGAIDSAYEQYF
TRBV3-1	-	-	-	CASSEIPRGSYEQYF
TRBV7-9	-	-	-	CASSLSTVGVLETQYF
TRBV24-1	-	TRBJ2-5	-	CATSAQGGQETQYF
TRBV30	few	TRBJ1-2	TRBD1	CAWTGTADGYTF
TRBV7-9	few	TRBJ1-1	-	CASSLGTRNTEAFF
TRBV5-1	-	TRBJ2-3	-	CASSLVLGQSTDTQYF
TRBV20-1	few	TRBJ2-3	-	CSARTAAEADTQYF
TRBV7-9	-	TRBJ2-5	TRBD2	CASSLEETSGHQETQYF
TRBV9	few	TRBJ2-5	-	CASSGASQTQYF